The 21 T cell receptor beta chains below come from one sample, sequenced in a study of stem cell transplantation in POMP-related autoinflammatory disease. Assay used: immunoSEQ multiplex PCR; TCRdb lists only in-frame clones, some missing. The table has over 60,000 clones, approximately 90% seen once. Sequences were derived from CD4+ T cells from PBMCs, sampled after stem cell transplantation. The source is a human patient with POMP-related autoinflammation and immune dysregulation (PRAID). Some T cells could come from the graft donor.

This rearrangement joins TRBV11-2 to TRBJ2-3; TRBD2 agrees at 7 bases. Trimming at V came to 1 base and at J to 8 bases, leaving 6 bases not matched to a gene. Germline V lookup: CDR1 SGHAT, CDR2 FQNNGV. This CDR3 contains 14 residues. DNA of the CDR3: TGTGCCAGCAGCTTAGGGACTAGAAGGGGTACGCAGTATTTT. It codes for CASSLGTRRGTQYF.

The rearrangement uses TRBV6-5 and TRBJ1-1; no firm D call. V gave up 4 bases and J gave up 3 bases, with 9 bases separating them. The CDR3 consists of 13 residues. Germline V gene data show CDR1 as MNHEY and CDR2 as SVGAGI. The CDR3 loop reads CASSLQFYTEAFF. CDR3 DNA sequence: TGTGCCAGCAGTTTACAGTTTTACACTGAAGCTTTCTTT.

This clone was seen once. The V and J genes are TRBV4-1 and TRBJ1-1; 7 bases map to TRBD1. The CDR3 contains 17 residues. Germline loops: CDR1 MGHRA, CDR2 YSYEKL. V gave up 4 bases and J gave up 0 bases; unmatched junction bases: 11. Here the CDR3 reads CASSLGQAKHMNTEAFF. In DNA, the CDR3 is TGCGCCAGCAGCCTCGGACAGGCCAAACACATGAACACTGAAGCTTTCTTT.

The rearrangement links TRBV6-2 or TRBV6-3 to TRBJ2-1, with TRBD2 matching over 9 bases. Looked up from germline, CDR1 is MNHEY and CDR2 is SVGEGT. J was trimmed by 9 bases and V by 2 bases; bases with no gene match: 14. The CDR3 length is 17 residues. The DNA for the CDR3 is TGTGCCAGCAGTTACAATGGCGGGGGGGGTGTCCTAGGTGAGCAGTTCTTC. It specifies CASSYNGGGGVLGEQFF.

The rearrangement uses TRBV7-3 and TRBJ2-1; 9 bases fit TRBD2. The germline CDR1 and CDR2 sequences are SGHTA and FQGTGA. The CDR3 has 14 residues. The ends lost 3 bases at V and 9 bases at J; junction bases unmatched: 6. The CDR3 coding sequence is TGTGCCAGCAGCTTTGGGACTAGCCTAAGTGAGCAGTTCTTC. It yields the protein CASSFGTSLSEQFF. The complete variable domain, with remaining parts taken from reference TRBV7-3 and TRBJ2-1, reads GAGVSQTPSNKVTEKGKYVELRCDPISGHTALYWYRQSLGQGPEFLIYFQGTGAADDSGLPNDRFFAVRPEGSVSTLKIQRTERGDSAVYLCASSFGTSLSEQFFGPGTRLTVL.

This sequence joins TRBV29-1 and TRBJ2-1; D is possibly TRBD1 (5 bases). The CDR3 is 12 amino acids. Trimming shortened V by 6 bases and J by 4 bases, and 10 bases separated the two germline ends. The germline CDR1 and CDR2 sequences are SQVTM and ANQGSEA. Here the CDR3 reads CSVGRAYNEQFF. The DNA of the CDR3 is TGCAGCGTGGGGCGCGCATACAATGAGCAGTTCTTC.

This chain uses TRBV3-1 (or the pseudogene TRBV3-2) with TRBJ1-4; D is uncertain. The germline V gene encodes CDR1 LGHDT and CDR2 YNNKEL (reference sequence). The germline V and J ends were trimmed by 2 bases and 8 bases, with 15 bases remaining between them. CDR3 size: 15 residues. CDR3 sequence (DNA): TGTGCCAGCAGCCAACGGAGGGATTCGGGGGAAAAACTGTTTTTT. Translation gives CASSQRRDSGEKLFF.

The V call is TRBV7-9, the J call TRBJ1-1, with D unclear. This CDR3 is 11 amino acids long. Per germline, CDR1 SEHNR and CDR2 FQNEAQ (reference sequence). The CDR3 DNA sequence: TGTGCTGCACAGAGGAACACTGAAGCTTTCTTT. It encodes CAAQRNTEAFF.

This clone has only a few counts. CDR3 nucleotides: TGTGCCAGCTCACCTTATATGAACACTGAAGCTTTCTTT. Its protein product is CASSPYMNTEAFF. The rearrangement links TRBV18 to TRBJ1-1, with unresolved D. Germline V gene lookup returns CDR1 KGHSH and CDR2 LQKENI. CDR3 length: 13 residues. Deletions cut 3 bases from V and 0 bases from J, with 5 bases between.

The chain joins TRBV15 to TRBJ1-2; D is undetermined. The CDR3 has 13 amino acids. CDR1 is LNHNV, CDR2 YYDKDF, per germline (reference sequence). The V and J ends lost 1 base and 4 bases respectively, with 7 bases between them. The CDR3 is CATSRVNSYGYTF. DNA of the CDR3: TGTGCCACCAGCAGAGTGAACAGCTATGGCTACACCTTC.

This clone was picked up one time. The V call is TRBV19, the J call TRBJ2-1; D not certain. V dropped 3 bases and J dropped 0 bases, with 12 bases sitting between them. Germline assignment: CDR1 LNHDA and CDR2 SQIVND (reference sequence). The length of the CDR3 is 16 residues. CDR3 protein: CASSIPGRSSYNEQFF. CDR3 DNA sequence: TGTGCCAGTAGTATCCCCGGGCGGAGCTCCTACAATGAGCAGTTCTTC.

V usage is TRBV11-2 and J usage is TRBJ1-3, with D tentatively TRBD1 (5 bases). Germline V gene sequence: CDR1 SGHAT, CDR2 FQNNGV. Trimming removed 2 bases from V and 4 bases from J, with 18 bases in between. The CDR3 sequence is 17 residues long. CDR3 DNA: TGTGCCAGCAGCTTATCGGCAGGGACGACATCGGGAAACACCATATATTTT. Amino acid sequence: CASSLSAGTTSGNTIYF.

The rearrangement links TRBV7-9 to TRBJ2-3, with 7 bases that match TRBD1. Trimming cost V 5 bases and J 2 bases; bases outside gene matches: 10. This CDR3 contains 16 residues. Germline lookup yields CDR1 SEHNR and CDR2 FQNEAQ (reference sequence). The CDR3 DNA sequence: TGTGCCAGCAGCCCATGGACAGGCAGACCCACAGATACGCAGTATTTT. It specifies CASSPWTGRPTDTQYF.

The gene calls are TRBV28 and TRBJ1-1, with TRBD1 identical over 8 bases. This CDR3 has 14 amino acids. With V trimmed by 5 bases and J by 10 bases, 12 bases remained unmatched. Germline V CDR1 and CDR2: MDHEN, SYDVKM. Here the CDR3 reads CASSGDPRGRAAFF. CDR3 bases: TGTGCCAGCAGTGGAGACCCCAGGGGGCGGGCAGCTTTCTTT.

The V and J genes are TRBV3-1 (or the pseudogene TRBV3-2) and TRBJ2-4; D unclear. Germline loops: CDR1 LGHDT, CDR2 YNNKEL (reference sequence). The CDR3 covers 13 residues. The V and J ends lost 3 bases and 7 bases respectively, with 10 bases between them. The CDR3 loop reads CASSQRDRNIQYF. CDR3 DNA: TGTGCCAGCAGCCAGAGAGACCGGAACATTCAGTACTTC.

This chain connects TRBV6-5 to TRBJ2-5; D gene uncertain. In germline, CDR1 is MNHEY, CDR2 SVGAGI. The ends were cut back, 2 bases at V and 9 bases at J, with 7 bases in the middle. The CDR3 is 11 residues long. The CDR3 here is CASSYKYSQYF. The CDR3 DNA sequence: TGTGCCAGCAGTTACAAGTATTCCCAGTACTTC.

The V and J genes are TRBV12-2 and TRBJ2-2; TRBD1, as called in the table, went unchecked against the DNA. TRBV12-2 is a recognized pseudogene. The length of the CDR3 is 18 residues. The CDR3 is CASRFRGPGTGDTGELFF. The CDR3 DNA reads TGTGCAAGTCGCTTTAGGGGCCCCGGGACAGGGGACACCGGGGAGCTGTTTTTT.

This chain connects TRBV5-4 to TRBJ2-2; 7 bases are shared with TRBD2. The J segment lost 1 base and the V segment lost 4 bases, leaving 1 base of the junction unmatched. Germline V gives CDR1 SGHNT, CDR2 YYREEE (reference sequence). CDR3 size: 14 residues. Here the CDR3 DNA reads TGTGCCAGCAGCACGGGAGGGAACACCGGGGAGCTGTTTTTT. It specifies CASSTGGNTGELFF.

The chain employs TRBV21-1 and TRBJ1-3. TRBV21-1 corresponds to a pseudogene. This CDR3 region has 16 residues. CDR3 residues: CASSKGIALCGNTIYF. Here the CDR3 DNA reads TGTGCCAGCAGCAAAGGTATAGCCCTCTGCGGAAACACCATATATTTT.

The rearrangement joins TRBV12-3 or TRBV12-4 to TRBJ1-2; no firm D call. Trimming removed 4 bases at V and 4 bases at J, with 7 bases between. The CDR3 covers 12 residues. The CDR3 DNA sequence: TGTGCCAGCAGTTGGGCCAGCTATGGCTACACCTTC. Amino acids: CASSWASYGYTF.

This chain uses TRBV2 with TRBJ2-3; TRBD2 agrees at 7 bases. With V trimmed by 7 bases and J by 5 bases, 3 bases remained unmatched. Germline V gives CDR1 SNHLY, CDR2 FYNNEI. The CDR3 is 12 amino acids. The CDR3 DNA reads as TGTGCCAGCACCGAGCGGGGAGATACGCAGTATTTT. Amino acid sequence: CASTERGDTQYF. The full variable domain, with the rest looked up from reference TRBV2 and TRBJ2-3, is EPEVTQTPSHQVTQMGQEVILRCVPISNHLYFYWYRQILGQKVEFLVSFYNNEISEKSEIFDDQFSVERPDGSNFTLKIRSTKLEDSAMYFCASTERGDTQYFGPGTRLTVL.